The rows below give T cell receptor beta chains drawn from one sample of a study of Graves' ophthalmopathy and Graves' hyperthyroidism. TCRdb re-derived calls from the multiplex PCR reads in MiXCR, one entry per CDR3 protein. This table holds over a million distinct CDR3 sequences, about 40% found once. The sequencing input was peripheral blood or thyroid tissue (not recorded which). The receptors stem from an adult man with Graves' hyperthyroidism. Both conserved end residues are part of each CDR3. The D gene is left open where the match is weak. Clone size is shown for a subset of rows, as once, few, many or a class of expanded clone.

j_call	clone_size	v_call	d_call	cdr3_aa	cdr3_nt
TRBJ1-1	NA	TRBV29-1	NA	CSVEDPPGRRTEAFF	TGCAGCGTTGAAGATCCCCCGGGTCGACGGACTGAAGCTTTCTTT
TRBJ1-1	many	TRBV20-1	NA	CSARGGASEAFF	TGCAGTGCTAGAGGGGGAGCCTCTGAAGCTTTCTTT
TRBJ1-5	NA	TRBV7-8	TRBD1	CASSEGQAGASNQPQHF	TGTGCCAGCAGTGAAGGACAGGCCGGGGCGAGCAATCAGCCCCAGCATTTT
TRBJ2-7	many	TRBV10-3	TRBD1	CAISEYGDRDNEQYF	TGTGCCATCAGTGAGTATGGGGACAGGGACAACGAGCAGTACTTC
TRBJ1-2	NA	TRBV2	NA	CASRTADDYGYTF	TGTGCCAGCAGGACGGCGGACGACTATGGCTACACCTTC
TRBJ2-2	NA	TRBV20-1	TRBD2	CSARPGGAITGELFF	TGCAGTGCTAGGCCCGGGGGGGCTATCACCGGGGAGCTGTTTTTT
TRBJ1-5	many	TRBV10-3	NA	CAISESGSAYQPQHF	TGTGCCATCAGTGAGTCGGGATCCGCGTATCAGCCCCAGCATTTT
TRBJ1-2	many	TRBV19	NA	CASSIGGDGYTF	TGTGCCAGTAGTATCGGAGGAGACGGCTACACCTTC
TRBJ1-4	few	TRBV14	TRBD1	CASSPWTGFSEKLFF	TGTGCCAGCAGCCCTTGGACAGGGTTTTCTGAAAAACTGTTTTTT
TRBJ1-6	many	TRBV19	NA	CASSTRKELSPLHF	TGTGCCAGTAGTACACGGAAAGAATTATCACCCCTCCACTTT
TRBJ1-6	many	TRBV6-6	NA	CASIGQNNSPLHF	TGTGCCAGCATAGGGCAGAATAATTCACCCCTCCACTTT
TRBJ2-7	NA	TRBV6-2/TRBV6-3	TRBD2	CASSWSASGGASYEQYF	TGTGCCAGCAGTTGGTCAGCGAGCGGGGGGGCCTCCTACGAGCAGTACTTC
TRBJ1-6	NA	TRBV4-1	NA	CASSHVTELNSPLHF	TGCGCCAGCAGCCACGTGACAGAGTTGAATTCACCCCTCCACTTT
TRBJ1-2	many	TRBV2	TRBD1	CASSSRQGTNYGYTF	TGTGCCAGCAGTTCCCGACAGGGGACAAACTATGGCTACACCTTC
TRBJ2-5	NA	TRBV25-1	TRBD1	CASSADRGQQETQYF	TGTGCCAGCTCAGCGGACAGGGGGCAACAAGAGACCCAGTACTTC
TRBJ1-1	NA	TRBV7-9	NA	CASSLAPGGEQFF	TGCGCCAGCAGCCTAGCGCCTGGGGGTGAGCAGTTCTTT
TRBJ2-7	NA	TRBV15	TRBD2	CATSRDAGGSYEQYF	TGTGCCACCAGCAGAGATGCGGGGGGGTCCTACGAGCAGTACTTC
TRBJ1-1	NA	TRBV10-3	TRBD1	CATKTGMNTEAFF	TGTGCCACCAAGACAGGGATGAACACTGAAGCTTTCTTT
TRBJ2-5	NA	TRBV4-1	TRBD1	CASARQGEQETQYF	TGCGCCAGCGCACGTCAGGGGGAACAAGAGACCCAGTACTTC
TRBJ2-5	NA	TRBV20-1	TRBD1	CSARPADRVAGETQYF	TGCAGTGCTAGACCCGCGGACAGGGTCGCCGGGGAGACCCAGTACTTC
TRBJ2-1	NA	TRBV7-9	NA	CASSYESSYNEQFF	TGTGCCAGCAGCTACGAAAGCTCCTACAATGAGCAGTTCTTC
TRBJ2-7	many	TRBV10-3	NA	CAIKETGTYEQYF	TGTGCCATCAAAGAGACAGGAACCTACGAGCAGTACTTC
TRBJ2-7	NA	TRBV6-1	TRBD1	CASDRAHEQYF	TGTGCCTCCGACAGGGCCCACGAGCAGTACTTC
TRBJ1-1	few	TRBV11-2	NA	CVSSLGSYTEAFF	TGTGTCAGCAGCCTCGGGAGTTACACTGAAGCTTTCTTT
TRBJ2-3	NA	TRBV10-3	NA	CANQEGPNTDTQYF	TGTGCTAACCAGGAGGGCCCGAACACAGATACGCAGTATTTT
TRBJ2-2	many	TRBV14	NA	CASSQDAVVTGELFF	TGTGCCAGCAGCCAGGATGCAGTAGTCACCGGGGAGCTGTTTTTT
TRBJ2-2	few	TRBV7-2	TRBD2	CASSSAGTSGTGELFF	TGTGCCAGCAGCTCCGCCGGGACTAGCGGTACCGGGGAGCTGTTTTTT
TRBJ1-4	few	TRBV4-1	NA	CASSQVSSGSEKLFF	TGCGCCAGCAGCCAAGTCTCCTCAGGGTCGGAAAAACTGTTTTTT
TRBJ1-4	few	TRBV2	NA	CASSDLPAGEKLFF	TGTGCCAGCAGTGATTTGCCCGCGGGCGAAAAACTGTTTTTT
TRBJ1-2	many	TRBV9	NA	CASSVGPGYGYTF	TGTGCCAGCAGCGTAGGGCCGGGGTATGGCTACACCTTC
TRBJ1-5	few	TRBV20-1	TRBD1	CSARDADRGSNQPQHF	TGCAGTGCTAGAGATGCCGACAGGGGTAGCAATCAGCCCCAGCATTTT
TRBJ2-5	NA	TRBV4-3	TRBD1	CASSQNADRGAQYF	TGCGCCAGCAGCCAGAACGCGGACAGGGGCGCCCAGTACTTC
TRBJ2-7	NA	TRBV25-1	TRBD1	CACSATSRTGASYEQYF	TGTGCCTGCAGTGCAACATCCAGGACAGGGGCCTCCTACGAGCAGTACTTC
TRBJ1-1	many	TRBV24-1	NA	CATSDLWGGILGRAFF	TGTGCCACCAGTGATTTGTGGGGGGGAATACTCGGTCGAGCTTTCTTT
TRBJ1-5	NA	TRBV29-1	NA	CSVEVAEALGQPQHF	TGCAGCGTTGAAGTTGCGGAGGCTCTTGGGCAGCCCCAGCATTTT
TRBJ2-5	NA	TRBV12-3/TRBV12-4	TRBD2	CASSGGGPKKRVGETQYF	TGTGCCAGCAGCGGGGGAGGGCCGAAGAAGCGTGTTGGAGAGACCCAGTACTTC
TRBJ1-1	many	TRBV6-5	NA	CASREGSGTEAFF	TGTGCCAGCAGAGAGGGGAGCGGCACTGAAGCTTTCTTT
TRBJ1-1	many	TRBV9	NA	CASSTGSYTEAFF	TGTGCCAGCAGCACAGGGTCGTACACTGAAGCTTTCTTT
TRBJ2-2	NA	TRBV28	TRBD1	CASSSPGTGFAGELFF	TGTGCCAGCAGTTCCCCTGGGACAGGGTTTGCCGGGGAGCTGTTTTTT